The T cell receptor (beta chain) under discussion was sequenced for a study of cytomegalovirus exposure and HLA in healthy donors. The germline V gene has CDR1 MNHEY and CDR2 SMNVEV (reference sequence). There are 13 residues in the CDR3. Trimming cost V 6 bases and J 8 bases, with 16 bases left between them. Everyone who donated was a healthy bone marrow donor. PCR amplification relied on 60 Vbeta primers (plus 13 Jbeta primers). Assay: immunoSEQ multiplex PCR; the TCRdb copy retains only in-frame clones and omits some. The data contain 100,000 or so clones, 60% to 75% of them singletons. J is TRBJ1-2 and V is TRBV27, with D tentatively TRBD1 (6 bases). The specimen was PBMCs. The TCR originated in a man in his fifties in good health and CMV-seronegative. CDR3 nucleotides: TGTGCCAGCAGGGGAACGGGACAAAGGGGCTACACCTTC. Its translation: CASRGTGQRGYTF.